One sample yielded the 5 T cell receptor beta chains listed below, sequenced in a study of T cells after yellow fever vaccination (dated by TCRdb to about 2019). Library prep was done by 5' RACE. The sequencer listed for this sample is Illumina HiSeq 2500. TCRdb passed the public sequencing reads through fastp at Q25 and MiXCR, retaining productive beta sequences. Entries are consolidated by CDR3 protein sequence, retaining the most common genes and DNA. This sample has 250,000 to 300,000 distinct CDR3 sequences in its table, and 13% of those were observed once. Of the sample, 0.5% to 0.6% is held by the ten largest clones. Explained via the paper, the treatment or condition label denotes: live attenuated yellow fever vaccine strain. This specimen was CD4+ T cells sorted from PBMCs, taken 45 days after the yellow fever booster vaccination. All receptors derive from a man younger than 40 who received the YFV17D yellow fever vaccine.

CDR3 residues: CASSVPAGATDTQYF. In DNA, the CDR3 is TGTGCCAGCAGCGTTCCAGCGGGGGCCACAGATACGCAGTATTTT. The rearrangement joins TRBV7-9 to TRBJ2-3, with 8 bases identical to TRBD2. Germline V gene lookup returns CDR1 SEHNR and CDR2 FQNEAQ (reference sequence). Losses at the gene ends were 5 bases for V and 2 bases for J; bases not matched to a gene: 6. This CDR3 comprises 15 residues.

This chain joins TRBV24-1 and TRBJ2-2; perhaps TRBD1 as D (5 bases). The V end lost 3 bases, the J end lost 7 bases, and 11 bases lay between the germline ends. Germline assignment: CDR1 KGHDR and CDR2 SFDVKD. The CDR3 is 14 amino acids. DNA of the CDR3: TGTGCCACCAGTGATGGTCAGGGTATCGGGGAGCTGTTTTTT. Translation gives CATSDGQGIGELFF.

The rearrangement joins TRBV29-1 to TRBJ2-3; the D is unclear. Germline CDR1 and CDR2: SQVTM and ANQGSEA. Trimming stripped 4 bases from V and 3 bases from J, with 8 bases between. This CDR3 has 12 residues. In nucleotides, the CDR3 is TGCAGCGTTGCGATTAGTACAGATACGCAGTATTTT. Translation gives CSVAISTDTQYF.

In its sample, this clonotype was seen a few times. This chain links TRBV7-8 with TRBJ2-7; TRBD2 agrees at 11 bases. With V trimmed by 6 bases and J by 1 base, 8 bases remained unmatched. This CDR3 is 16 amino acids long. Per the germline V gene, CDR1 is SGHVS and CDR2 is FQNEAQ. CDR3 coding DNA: TGTGCCAGCAGATTATATAGCGGGAGGGAGTCCTACGAGCAGTACTTC. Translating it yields CASRLYSGRESYEQYF.

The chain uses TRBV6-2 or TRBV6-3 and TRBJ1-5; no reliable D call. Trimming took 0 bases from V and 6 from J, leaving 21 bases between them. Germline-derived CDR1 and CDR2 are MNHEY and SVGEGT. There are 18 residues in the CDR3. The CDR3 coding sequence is TGTGCCAGCAGTTACTCGATGCCACTCCGTAGTCCAGCTCAGCCCCAGCATTTT. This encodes CASSYSMPLRSPAQPQHF.